Listed here are 27 T cell receptor beta chains from one sample, sequenced in a study of blood T cell repertoires in COVID-19. The assay was immunoSEQ multiplex PCR, and TCRdb's table has in-frame clones only and misses some. This sample has roughly 190,000 clones; roughly four fifths occur once, and the top ten carry 6% to 7%. The sequenced sample consisted of peripheral blood. These TCRs come from a woman aged 40 to 50 with acute or convalescent COVID-19.

The chain links TRBV10-3 to TRBJ1-6, with D tentatively TRBD1 (5 bases). CDR1 is ENHRY, CDR2 SYGVKD, per germline. CDR3 length equals 13 residues. Deletions cut 11 bases from V and 7 bases from J, with 15 bases between. CDR3 DNA: TGTGCCGTGGCGGGACGGATGAATTCACCCCTCCACTTT. Translated: CAVAGRMNSPLHF.

The chain has TRBV9 and TRBJ2-7; 7 bases map to TRBD2. This CDR3 has 14 amino acids. Germline-derived CDR1 and CDR2 are SGDLS and YYNGEE. J gave up 5 bases and V 0 bases, and 5 bases lay outside the gene matches. The CDR3 loop is CASSVGTSWDEQYF. CDR3 sequence (DNA): TGTGCCAGCAGCGTAGGGACTAGTTGGGACGAGCAGTACTTC.

This sequence joins TRBV5-1 and TRBJ2-7; D unclear. Germline assignment: CDR1 SGHRS and CDR2 YFSETQ. The CDR3 totals 15 residues. With 0 bases removed from V and 3 bases from J, the gap between germline ends came to 13 bases. CDR3 loop: CASSLDANPYYEQYF. CDR3 sequence (DNA): TGCGCCAGCAGCTTGGACGCGAATCCCTACTACGAGCAGTACTTC.

This chain links TRBV4-2 with TRBJ2-1, with D perhaps matching TRBD2 (5 bases). CDR3 length: 16 residues. Trimming pared 0 bases from V and 0 bases from J, leaving 9 bases between. Germline V gene sequence: CDR1 LGHNA, CDR2 YNFKEQ. In DNA form, the CDR3 reads TGTGCCAGCAGCCAAGACGAGGGCAGCTCCTACAATGAGCAGTTCTTC. Amino acid sequence: CASSQDEGSSYNEQFF.

The CDR3 sequence is CASSHPGRGRSDTQYF. CDR3 sequence (DNA): TGCGCCAGCAGCCACCCTGGGCGGGGTAGATCAGATACGCAGTATTTT. The chain is built from TRBV4-1 and TRBJ2-3; D is perhaps TRBD2 (6 bases). From germline, CDR1 is MGHRA and CDR2 YSYEKL. Trimming pared 3 bases from V and 4 bases from J, leaving 17 bases between. CDR3 length: 16 residues.

The rearrangement joins TRBV7-2 to TRBJ2-2; D is possibly TRBD2 (7 bases). In germline, CDR1 is SGHTA, CDR2 FQGNSA. Trimming removed 2 bases at V and 6 bases at J, with 10 bases between. The CDR3 has 14 amino acids. Here the CDR3 DNA reads TGTGCCAGCAGCTTAAAGGGGGGGGCCGGGGAGCTGTTTTTT. Its protein is CASSLKGGAGELFF.

The rearrangement uses TRBV2 and TRBJ2-2; perhaps TRBD2 as D (6 bases). Per germline, CDR1 SNHLY and CDR2 FYNNEI. V was shortened by 7 bases and J by 8 bases, with 11 bases between the two germline ends. The CDR3 totals 12 residues. CDR3 nucleotide sequence: TGTGCCAGCATTCAAAGCGGGGGGGAGCTGTTTTTT. Translating it yields CASIQSGGELFF.

The genes are TRBV6-5 and TRBJ1-5; D gene ambiguous. This CDR3 comprises 14 residues. Germline lookup yields CDR1 MNHEY and CDR2 SVGAGI. Between the trimmed V and J ends, which lost 6 bases and 5 bases, there was a span of 14 bases. The DNA for the CDR3 is TGTGCCAGCAGCTCCCTTTGGCCCGATCAGCCCCAGCATTTT. Translation: CASSSLWPDQPQHF.

This clone was counted a single time. The rearrangement uses TRBV30 and TRBJ1-3, with TRBD1 as a possible D gene (6 bases). The CDR3 consists of 14 residues. Between the trimmed V and J ends, which lost 2 bases and 3 bases, there was a span of 11 bases. CDR1 and CDR2 (germline): GTSNPN, SVGIG (reference sequence). The CDR3 DNA reads TGTGCCTGGAGTCAGGGGACTAGTGGAAACACCATATATTTT. Encoded protein: CAWSQGTSGNTIYF. The full variable domain, rest sourced from reference TRBV30 and TRBJ1-3, is SQTIHQWPATLVQPVGSPLSLECTVEGTSNPNLYWYRQAAGRGLQLLFYSVGIGQISSEVPQNLSASRPQDRQFILSSKKLLLSDSGFYLCAWSQGTSGNTIYFGEGSWLTVV.

The chain uses TRBV7-9 and TRBJ2-2; the match to TRBD2 covers 10 bases. This CDR3 is built from 19 residues. The trim removed 2 bases at V and 10 bases at J, leaving 19 bases unmatched. The germline gives CDR1 SEHNR, CDR2 FQNEAQ (reference sequence). CDR3 loop: CASSLRVVQGLAVPEELFF. CDR3 bases: TGTGCCAGCAGCTTAAGGGTTGTCCAAGGACTAGCGGTCCCTGAGGAGCTGTTTTTT.

The V gene is TRBV3-1 (or the pseudogene TRBV3-2), the J gene TRBJ1-6; tentatively, D is TRBD1 (6 bases). CDR1 is LGHDT and CDR2 is YNNKEL in the germline V gene (reference sequence). V lost 3 bases and J lost 6, with 12 bases in between. The CDR3 runs 15 residues. CDR3 region: CASSQKQGINSPLHF. The DNA for the CDR3 is TGTGCCAGCAGCCAGAAACAGGGTATTAATTCACCCCTCCACTTT.

The CDR3 nucleotides read TGTGCCAGCAGCCCTCCCCACGGGTCACCCCTCCACTTT. Its protein product is CASSPPHGSPLHF. V is TRBV7-2 and J is TRBJ1-6, with D unresolved. This CDR3 has 13 residues. Germline-derived CDR1 and CDR2 are SGHTA and FQGNSA. The germline V and J ends were trimmed by 5 bases and 10 bases, with 12 bases remaining between them.

This sequence joins TRBV5-6 and TRBJ2-1, with D possibly TRBD2 on 5 matching bases. V was pared by 2 bases and J by 1 base, with 7 bases between. The CDR3 consists of 14 residues. Germline CDR1 reads SGHDT; CDR2 reads YYEEEE. The CDR3, as DNA: TGTGCCAGCAGCTTCCGGGATTCCTACAATGAGCAGTTCTTC. This codes for CASSFRDSYNEQFF.

The CDR3 loop is CASSLGVGYEQYF. The CDR3 DNA follows: TGTGCCAGCAGCTTGGGCGTCGGCTACGAGCAGTACTTC. This rearrangement joins TRBV5-5 to TRBJ2-7; D is unclear. The CDR3 loop spans 13 amino acids. The V and J ends lost 0 bases and 3 bases respectively, with 7 bases between them. In germline, CDR1 is SGHKS, CDR2 YYEKEE (reference sequence).

In its sample, this clone was seen a few times. The DNA of the CDR3 is TGCAGCGTCCTGACAGGGGGATACACCGGGGAGCTGTTTTTT. It codes for CSVLTGGYTGELFF. The chain carries TRBV29-1 and TRBJ2-2; 9 positions match TRBD1. CDR1 and CDR2 from the germline V gene are SQVTM and ANQGSEA. V shed 6 bases and J 3 bases; nucleotides not matched to a gene: 5. This CDR3 spans 14 amino acids.

V usage is TRBV28 and J usage is TRBJ2-1, with a possible D match to TRBD2 (6 bases). There are 15 residues in the CDR3. Germline CDR1 MDHEN, CDR2 SYDVKM. The V and J ends lost 11 bases and 1 base respectively, with 18 bases between them. This chain's CDR3 is CAGQGAGTSYNEQFF. The CDR3 region has the DNA TGTGCCGGGCAAGGGGCTGGGACTTCCTACAATGAGCAGTTCTTC.

The V call is TRBV27, the J call TRBJ2-1, with D possibly being TRBD1 (5 bases). In germline, CDR1 is MNHEY, CDR2 SMNVEV (reference sequence). Trimming removed 1 base from V and 8 bases from J, with 18 bases in between. This CDR3 has 16 amino acids. As DNA, the CDR3 is TGTGCCAGCAGTTTATTGTTCGACAGAACCTTAGATGAGCAGTTCTTC. Protein sequence: CASSLLFDRTLDEQFF.

This chain uses TRBV6-6 with TRBJ2-5; D is undetermined. This CDR3 spans 14 amino acids. The germline V gene has CDR1 MNHNY and CDR2 SVGAGI (reference sequence). The ends were cut back, 8 bases at V and 1 base at J, with 14 bases in the middle. As DNA, the CDR3 is TGTGCCAGCCACCCCGGCAGGCTCCAAGAGACCCAGTACTTC. It yields the protein CASHPGRLQETQYF.

The V and J genes are TRBV4-1 and TRBJ1-5; possible D gene TRBD1, 5 bases. The V end lost 3 bases, the J end lost 9 bases, and 30 bases lay between the germline ends. This CDR3 has 19 residues. Germline CDR1 MGHRA, CDR2 YSYEKL. The CDR3 nucleotides are TGCGCCAGCAGCCACCCTCACCCTCTCGGTGGGGCCTTGGGGTGGCCCCAGCATTTT. It encodes CASSHPHPLGGALGWPQHF.

The chain uses TRBV3-1 (or the pseudogene TRBV3-2) and TRBJ1-1, with a weak D call TRBD1 (6 bases). Looked up from germline, CDR1 is LGHDT and CDR2 is YNNKEL (reference sequence). V was clipped by 4 bases and J by 11 bases, with 26 bases between them. The CDR3 covers 16 residues. This CDR3 is CASSRGQQGAVKTAFF. CDR3 sequence (DNA): TGTGCCAGCAGCCGAGGACAACAGGGAGCTGTAAAGACGGCTTTCTTT.

The rearrangement joins TRBV12-3 or TRBV12-4 to TRBJ2-7; D not certain. There are 13 residues in the CDR3. V was cut by 5 bases and J by 6 bases, with 14 bases left in between. The CDR3 sequence: CASSDTRDSEQYF. In DNA, the CDR3 is TGTGCCAGCAGTGATACCAGAGACTCCGAGCAGTACTTC.

This rearrangement joins TRBV12-3 or TRBV12-4 to TRBJ1-2, with D possibly being TRBD1 (5 bases). The CDR3 contains 12 residues. V was trimmed by 4 bases and J by 8 bases, leaving 11 bases between them. The chain's CDR3 is CASSSGGGGYTF. In DNA, the CDR3 is TGTGCCAGCAGTTCCGGGGGTGGGGGCTACACCTTC.

The table lists this clone with a count of one. The chain recombines TRBV28 with TRBJ2-2; 13 bases map to TRBD2. This CDR3 has 16 amino acids. The germline CDR1 and CDR2 sequences are MDHEN and SYDVKM. Trimming removed 5 bases from V and 5 bases from J; junction bases left unmatched: 5. The CDR3 loop reads CASSTSGRARTGELFF. Written as DNA, the CDR3 is TGTGCCAGCAGTACTAGCGGGAGGGCCCGGACCGGGGAGCTGTTTTTT.

V and J are TRBV27 and TRBJ2-1; the match to TRBD1 covers 9 bases. J gave up 4 bases and V 3 bases, and 10 bases lay outside the gene matches. CDR1 and CDR2 (germline): MNHEY, SMNVEV (reference sequence). The CDR3 consists of 17 residues. The DNA for the CDR3 is TGTGCCAGCAGTTTCACCTCCGGGACAGGGCCTTACAATGAGCAGTTCTTC. It codes for CASSFTSGTGPYNEQFF.

The chain combines TRBV30 with TRBJ2-1; 7 nucleotides line up with TRBD1. Germline lookup yields CDR1 GTSNPN and CDR2 SVGIG (reference sequence). The junction had 12 bases not matched to a gene; V was cut back by 5 bases and J by 8 bases. This CDR3 has 14 amino acids. As DNA, the CDR3 is TGTGCCTGGCATCTACAGGGGTACGGGGATGAGCAGTTCTTC. Translated, it gives CAWHLQGYGDEQFF.

This rearrangement joins TRBV28 to TRBJ1-5; D is undetermined. Trimming stripped 7 bases from V and 0 bases from J, with 13 bases between. The germline gives CDR1 MDHEN, CDR2 SYDVKM. The CDR3 consists of 15 residues. CDR3 nucleotides: TGTGCCAGCATTTGGTCGGGGTTTAGCAATCAGCCCCAGCATTTT. This translates into CASIWSGFSNQPQHF.

The rearrangement uses TRBV10-3 and TRBJ2-5; 9 positions agree with TRBD1. Germline assignment: CDR1 ENHRY and CDR2 SYGVKD. This CDR3 contains 13 residues. Unmatched junction bases numbered 3, after V lost 8 bases and J lost 2 bases. CDR3 in amino acids: CAIGGQGQETQYF. CDR3 nucleotide sequence: TGTGCCATCGGGGGACAGGGTCAAGAGACCCAGTACTTC.